These T cell receptor beta chains were read from a single sample in a study of cytotoxic CD8 clonotypes in ibrutinib-treated CLL. Method: immunoSEQ multiplex PCR; TCRdb's copy keeps in-frame clones and lacks some. The profile shows fewer than 45,000 clones, roughly 49% of them singletons. This specimen consisted of PBMCs, obtained before ibrutinib treatment. The source is a human donor with chronic lymphocytic leukemia. Each CDR3 is given with its conserved first and last residue. Each record gives: J gene, D gene, clone size, V gene, CDR3 protein, CDR3 DNA. A D gene is named only where the DNA matches it firmly. Clone size is not always given. Where it is, it says once, few, many or a class for expanded clones.

TRBJ1-5,NA,NA,TRBV6-5,CASSWEGGNQPQHF,TGTGCCAGCAGCTGGGAGGGCGGCAATCAGCCCCAGCATTTT
TRBJ2-7,NA,NA,TRBV5-1,CASSLYRDESYEQYF,TGCGCCAGCAGCTTGTACAGGGACGAGTCCTACGAGCAGTACTTC
TRBJ1-2,TRBD1,NA,TRBV27,CASTTTGHAGYTF,TGTGCCAGCACCACGACAGGGCATGCTGGCTACACCTTC
TRBJ2-5,TRBD2,NA,TRBV19,CASSMYGGGETQYF,TGTGCCAGTAGTATGTATGGGGGAGGGGAGACCCAGTACTTC
TRBJ2-2,NA,NA,TRBV21-1,CASSKAGGTNTGELFF,TGTGCCAGCAGCAAAGCGGGGGGCACGAACACCGGGGAGCTGTTTTTT
TRBJ2-1,NA,once,TRBV19,CASSIGGGPLYNEQFF,TGTGCCAGTAGTATAGGGGGTGGCCCTCTCTACAATGAGCAGTTCTTC
TRBJ2-4,NA,NA,TRBV25-1,CASSESVGAKNIQYF,TGTGCCAGCAGTGAAAGTGTGGGGGCCAAAAACATTCAGTACTTC
TRBJ2-3,NA,few,TRBV6-1,CASLAGGSSDTQYF,TGTGCCAGCTTGGCCGGGGGCAGTTCAGATACGCAGTATTTT
TRBJ2-2,NA,once,TRBV5-6,CASSLDYTPDGELFF,TGTGCCAGCAGCTTGGATTATACCCCAGATGGGGAGCTGTTTTTT
TRBJ1-6,NA,NA,TRBV5-6,CASTGTLNSPLHF,TGTGCCAGCACCGGGACATTAAATTCACCCCTCCACTTT
TRBJ2-1,NA,NA,TRBV14,CASSQDLGGARRNEQFF,TGTGCCAGCAGCCAAGATTTGGGAGGCGCGAGACGCAATGAGCAGTTCTTC
TRBJ2-2,TRBD1,many,TRBV28,CASSSPGTENTGELFF,TGTGCCAGCAGTTCTCCCGGGACAGAGAACACCGGGGAGCTGTTTTTT
TRBJ1-6,TRBD1,once,TRBV7-8,CASSLADGTGGSPLHF,TGTGCCAGCAGCTTAGCCGATGGGACAGGGGGATCACCCCTCCACTTT
TRBJ2-7,NA,few,TRBV7-2,CASSLGWGSYEQYF,TGTGCCAGCAGCTTAGGGTGGGGCTCCTACGAGCAGTACTTC
TRBJ2-7,NA,NA,TRBV6-5,CASGYAHSYEQYF,TGTGCCAGCGGGTATGCCCACTCCTACGAGCAGTACTTC
TRBJ1-2,NA,NA,TRBV7-3,CASSLDLILPGYTF,TGTGCCAGCAGCTTAGACCTTATTCTGCCTGGCTACACCTTC
TRBJ1-1,NA,NA,TRBV2,CASSLQGSNTEAFF,TGTGCCAGCAGCCTTCAGGGCTCGAACACTGAAGCTTTCTTT
TRBJ2-6,NA,NA,TRBV5-1,CASRQPGTGANVLTF,TGCGCCAGCCGTCAACCAGGGACCGGGGCCAACGTCCTGACTTTC
TRBJ2-7,TRBD2,NA,TRBV18,CASSPRETSGDYEQYF,TGTGCCAGCTCACCAAGGGAGACTAGCGGGGACTACGAGCAGTACTTC
TRBJ2-6,TRBD1,few,TRBV7-9,CASSLGTGGRSSGANVLTF,TGTGCCAGCAGCCTGGGGACAGGGGGAAGGAGCTCTGGGGCCAACGTCCTGACTTTC
TRBJ1-2,NA,NA,TRBV7-3,CASSLAPGHDYGYTF,TGTGCCAGCAGCTTAGCACCGGGCCATGACTATGGCTACACCTTC
TRBJ1-4,TRBD1,few,TRBV27,CASSSSFGTGDATNEKLFF,TGTGCCAGCAGTTCCTCTTTCGGGACAGGGGATGCAACTAATGAAAAACTGTTTTTT
TRBJ1-1,NA,few,TRBV9,CASSVYSNTEAFF,TGTGCCAGCAGCGTCTACAGCAACACTGAAGCTTTCTTT
TRBJ2-1,TRBD1,NA,TRBV30,CAWSEGTGAYNEQFF,TGTGCCTGGAGTGAGGGGACAGGGGCCTACAATGAGCAGTTCTTC
TRBJ1-2,NA,NA,TRBV30,CAWGHISQNYGYTF,TGTGCCTGGGGCCACATAAGTCAGAACTATGGCTACACCTTC
TRBJ2-5,NA,NA,TRBV15,CATSRRTGPGTQYF,TGTGCCACCAGCAGACGGACGGGACCGGGAACCCAGTACTTC
TRBJ2-3,NA,NA,TRBV27,CASSPRLITDTQYF,TGTGCCAGCAGTCCACGACTAATCACAGATACGCAGTATTTT
TRBJ2-3,TRBD2,few,TRBV19,CASRWGGLATDTQYF,TGTGCCAGTAGATGGGGAGGACTAGCGACAGATACGCAGTATTTT
TRBJ1-1,TRBD1,NA,TRBV30,CAWSADYTGVGENTEAFF,TGTGCCTGGAGTGCCGATTATACAGGGGTGGGTGAGAACACTGAAGCTTTCTTT
TRBJ1-2,NA,NA,TRBV6-5,CASSSTNYYGYTF,TGTGCCAGCAGTTCCACGAACTACTATGGCTACACCTTC
TRBJ1-1,NA,NA,TRBV29-1,CSAWGDTEAFF,TGCAGCGCCTGGGGAGACACTGAAGCTTTCTTT
TRBJ1-1,TRBD1,few,TRBV11-1,CASSFDRVPYTEAFF,TGTGCCAGCAGCTTTGACAGGGTTCCCTACACTGAAGCTTTCTTT
TRBJ2-1,NA,NA,TRBV11-3,CASSLDSTDWYNEQFF,TGTGCCAGCAGCCTAGACTCTACCGACTGGTACAATGAGCAGTTCTTC
TRBJ2-7,TRBD2,NA,TRBV5-1,CASSFQTPGLASYEQYF,TGCGCCAGCAGCTTCCAAACCCCGGGACTAGCGTCCTACGAGCAGTACTTC
TRBJ1-2,NA,NA,TRBV27,CASSLSGVHGDGYTF,TGTGCCAGCAGTTTGTCGGGGGTGCATGGAGATGGCTACACCTTC
TRBJ1-2,TRBD1,NA,TRBV5-4,CASSFLQGQSYGYTF,TGTGCCAGCAGCTTCTTACAGGGGCAGAGCTATGGCTACACCTTC
TRBJ1-4,NA,once,TRBV5-6,CASSWGGRLNEKLFF,TGTGCCAGCAGCTGGGGGGGACGGCTTAATGAAAAACTGTTTTTT
TRBJ1-2,NA,NA,TRBV27,CASSGGYYGYTF,TGTGCCAGCAGTGGGGGATACTATGGCTACACCTTC
TRBJ2-7,TRBD1,NA,TRBV30,CACTNWGIRLGTGDYEQYF,TGTGCCTGTACCAACTGGGGTATTAGATTGGGGACAGGAGACTACGAGCAGTACTTC
TRBJ1-2,NA,NA,TRBV4-1,CASSQASGARNYGYTF,TGCGCCAGCAGCCAAGCTTCTGGGGCGAGGAACTATGGCTACACCTTC
TRBJ1-5,TRBD1,NA,TRBV2,CASRGQGRQPQHF,TGTGCCAGCAGGGGACAGGGGAGGCAGCCCCAGCATTTT
TRBJ2-5,TRBD1,NA,TRBV7-6,CASSQGVETQYF,TGTGCCAGCAGCCAGGGGGTGGAGACCCAGTACTTC
TRBJ2-7,TRBD1,NA,TRBV7-7,CASSSGTGGLYEQYF,TGTGCTAGCAGCTCAGGGACAGGGGGCCTCTACGAGCAGTACTTC
TRBJ2-1,TRBD2,NA,TRBV7-2,CASSLDGVGIAGKQFF,TGTGCCAGCAGCTTAGATGGCGTAGGAATAGCGGGGAAGCAGTTCTTC
TRBJ1-1,NA,NA,TRBV5-1,CASSLAGRTNTEAFF,TGCGCCAGCAGCTTGGCCGGCAGAACGAACACTGAAGCTTTCTTT
TRBJ1-1,NA,NA,TRBV11-3,CASSFGLNTEAFF,TGTGCCAGCAGCTTTGGTTTGAACACTGAAGCTTTCTTT
TRBJ2-5,TRBD2,NA,TRBV18,CASSRLTSGEETQYF,TGTGCCAGCTCACGACTCACTAGCGGGGAAGAGACCCAGTACTTC
TRBJ1-6,TRBD1,few,TRBV5-6,CASSLGTGDVSPLHF,TGTGCCAGCAGCCTGGGGACAGGTGATGTATCACCCCTCCACTTT
TRBJ1-2,NA,few,TRBV6-1,CASSDGYGDGYTF,TGTGCCAGCAGTGACGGATACGGGGATGGCTACACCTTC
TRBJ1-2,NA,NA,TRBV11-2,CASSLGRGNGYTF,TGTGCCAGCAGCTTAGGACGGGGTAATGGCTACACCTTC
TRBJ1-5,NA,few,TRBV28,CASNPGQSNQPQHF,TGTGCCAGCAACCCGGGACAAAGTAATCAGCCCCAGCATTTT
TRBJ2-7,TRBD2,NA,TRBV5-1,CASSLSGGAYEQYF,TGCGCCAGCAGCTTGAGCGGGGGCGCTTACGAGCAGTACTTC
TRBJ2-5,NA,NA,TRBV5-6,CASSERGHQETQYF,TGTGCCAGCAGTGAGCGCGGGCACCAAGAGACCCAGTACTTC